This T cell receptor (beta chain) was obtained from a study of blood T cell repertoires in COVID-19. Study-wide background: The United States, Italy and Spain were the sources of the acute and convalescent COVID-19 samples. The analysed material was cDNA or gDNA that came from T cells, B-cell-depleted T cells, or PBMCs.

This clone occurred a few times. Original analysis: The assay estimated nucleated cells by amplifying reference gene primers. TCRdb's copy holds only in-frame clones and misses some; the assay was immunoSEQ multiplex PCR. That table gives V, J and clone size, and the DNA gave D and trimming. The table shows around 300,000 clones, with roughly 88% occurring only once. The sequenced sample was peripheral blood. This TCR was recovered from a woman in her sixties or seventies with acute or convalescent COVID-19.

Written as DNA, the CDR3 is TGTGCCAGCAGCCCTCTGTTACCCCCCGGCGGAGCTTTCTTT. This codes for CASSPLLPPGGAFF. This chain connects TRBV11-3 to TRBJ1-1; D unresolved. V gave up 5 bases and J gave up 10 bases, with 20 bases separating them. The germline V gene has CDR1 SGHNT and CDR2 YENEEA. CDR3 length: 14 amino acids.